Following are 26 T cell receptor beta chains from one sample sequenced in a study of blood T cells in healthy people across ages. Next came a second PCR, run for about 7 to 12 cycles, which used a sample-barcoded 5' primer along with a J-beta primer mix. TCRdb reprocessed the 5' RACE reads with MiXCR, giving one entry per CDR3 protein. Among around 1,800,000 distinct CDR3 sequences listed, about two fifths were seen once. The specimen sequenced was blood. Receptor source: a human donor in good health.

The rearrangement joins TRBV9 to TRBJ2-3; no definite D call. V lost 0 bases and J 2 bases, leaving 13 bases between the germline ends. The CDR3 covers 16 residues. Germline lookup yields CDR1 SGDLS and CDR2 YYNGEE. The CDR3: CASSVGLTRPTDTQYF. In DNA form, the CDR3 reads TGTGCCAGCAGCGTAGGGCTCACCCGCCCCACAGATACGCAGTATTTT.

This clonotype was counted between two and nine times. This chain uses TRBV20-1 with TRBJ1-1; perhaps TRBD1 as D (6 bases). V was pared by 6 bases and J by 6 bases, with 17 bases between. Germline CDR1 reads DFQATT; CDR2 reads SNEGSKA (reference sequence). There are 13 residues in the CDR3. This CDR3 is CSAAGTLFSEAFF. CDR3 nucleotides: TGCAGTGCAGCCGGGACACTCTTCTCTGAAGCTTTCTTT.

This clonotype was seen repeatedly, ten times or more. The chain is built from TRBV25-1 and TRBJ2-1; TRBD1 might be the D (6 bases). Per the germline V gene, CDR1 is MGHDK and CDR2 is SYGVNS. Deletions cut 4 bases from V and 4 bases from J, with 20 bases between. The CDR3 consists of 17 residues. CDR3 residues: CASSVGGTSIPYNEQFF. DNA for the CDR3: TGTGCCAGCAGTGTTGGGGGCACGAGCATTCCTTACAATGAGCAGTTCTTC.

This clonotype was observed a handful of times. The chain carries TRBV7-2 and TRBJ2-3; the match to TRBD2 covers 13 bases. Germline V gives CDR1 SGHTA, CDR2 FQGNSA. J gave up 3 bases and V 1 base, and 4 bases lay outside the gene matches. The CDR3 is 17 amino acids. CDR3 DNA: TGTGCCAGCAGCTTAGGACTAGCGGGGGGTGTAACAGATACGCAGTATTTT. This sequence encodes CASSLGLAGGVTDTQYF.

The gene calls are TRBV6-2 or TRBV6-3 and TRBJ2-7; tentatively, D is TRBD1 or TRBD2 (6 bases each). Germline V lookup: CDR1 MNHEY, CDR2 SVGEGT. The CDR3 loop spans 13 amino acids. V lost 7 bases to trimming and J lost 0 bases, with 10 bases between them. The CDR3 nucleotides are TGTGCCAGCAAGGGGGGCCACTCCTACGAGCAGTACTTC. Its protein is CASKGGHSYEQYF.

The chain joins TRBV19 to TRBJ1-5; 7 bases align to TRBD1. The germline gives CDR1 LNHDA, CDR2 SQIVND (reference sequence). The CDR3 has 15 residues. The V segment lost 5 bases and the J segment 0 bases; nucleotides outside the gene matches: 4. This chain's CDR3 is CASSEGQFSNQPQHF. The DNA of the CDR3 is TGTGCCAGTAGTGAGGGACAGTTTAGCAATCAGCCCCAGCATTTT.

In the case of this clonotype: The DNA is omitted, as the CDR3 cannot be located on it reliably, and the CDR3 follows TCRdb's listing. This rearrangement joins TRBV20-1 to TRBJ2-1; the table calls TRBD2, which could not be checked here. Per germline, CDR1 DFQATT and CDR2 SNEGSKA (reference sequence). The CDR3 length equals 14 residues, ends included. The CDR3 sequence is CSARVASGARSKFF.

This clonotype was seen only a few times. The rearrangement links TRBV5-1 to TRBJ2-1, with 13 bases that match TRBD2. Germline V gives CDR1 SGHRS, CDR2 YFSETQ. The CDR3 length is 17 residues. The J segment lost 7 bases and the V segment lost 1 base, leaving 8 bases of the junction unmatched. For the CDR3, the DNA is TGCGCCAGCAGCTTGTGGGGACTAGCGGGGTATAGAAATGAGCAGTTCTTC. The encoded protein is CASSLWGLAGYRNEQFF.

On this clonotype itself: Possible read error: a much larger clone is one base away. The CDR3 DNA reads as TGCAGCGTTGGAGGGCTGGAGACCCAGTTCTTC. Translated, it gives CSVGGLETQFF. The chain combines TRBV29-1 with TRBJ2-1, with a possible D match to TRBD2 (5 bases). In germline, CDR1 is SQVTM, CDR2 ANQGSEA. Trimming took 4 bases from V and 13 from J, leaving 14 bases between them. The CDR3 loop spans 11 amino acids.

This sequence joins TRBV5-1 and TRBJ1-4, with D possibly matching TRBD1 (5 bases). Germline V gene sequence: CDR1 SGHRS, CDR2 YFSETQ. V was clipped by 0 bases and J by 7 bases, with 7 bases between them. This CDR3 region has 13 residues. The CDR3 reads CASSLGRVEKLFF. CDR3 sequence (DNA): TGCGCCAGCAGCTTGGGCAGGGTTGAAAAACTGTTTTTT. The full variable domain, with the rest looked up from reference TRBV5-1 and TRBJ1-4, is KAGVTQTPRYLIKTRGQQVTLSCSPISGHRSVSWYQQTPGQGLQFLFEYFSETQRNKGNFPGRFSGRQFSNSRSEMNVSTLELGDSALYLCASSLGRVEKLFFGSGTQLSVL.

This clonotype has just a few counts. The rearrangement links TRBV29-1 to TRBJ2-1; TRBD2 agrees at 13 bases. The germline CDR1 and CDR2 sequences are SQVTM and ANQGSEA. The CDR3 spans 15 residues. V trimming: 7 bases; J trimming: 9 bases; junction bases outside the gene matches: 12. CDR3 residues: CSAGTSGVSVREQFF. The CDR3 DNA reads as TGCAGCGCCGGGACTAGCGGGGTTTCAGTTCGTGAGCAGTTCTTC.

J is TRBJ1-1 and V is TRBV29-1; D remains unclear. This CDR3 spans 11 amino acids. From germline, CDR1 is SQVTM and CDR2 ANQGSEA. V dropped 7 bases and J dropped 6 bases, with 12 bases sitting between them. CDR3 in amino acids: CSDDSGPEAFF. The CDR3 nucleotides are TGCAGCGACGATTCGGGCCCTGAAGCTTTCTTT.

The chain recombines TRBV28 with TRBJ1-5, with a possible D match to TRBD1 (5 bases). There are 17 residues in the CDR3. The V and J ends lost 5 bases and 3 bases respectively, with 20 bases between them. Germline assignment: CDR1 MDHEN and CDR2 SYDVKM. CDR3 sequence: CASSTSGGAIYNQPQHF. CDR3 nucleotides: TGTGCCAGCAGTACTAGCGGCGGGGCGATTTACAATCAGCCCCAGCATTTT.

The table lists this clonotype with a few counts. The chain couples TRBV2 to TRBJ1-5, with 7 nucleotides matching TRBD1. Germline V lookup: CDR1 SNHLY, CDR2 FYNNEI. The CDR3 covers 16 residues. Trimming removed 3 bases from V and 0 bases from J; junction bases left unmatched: 5. CDR3 coding DNA: TGTGCCAGCAGTGAGGACAGGCGATATAGCAATCAGCCCCAGCATTTT. Translated: CASSEDRRYSNQPQHF. The variable domain in full, completed from reference TRBV2 and TRBJ1-5, reads EPEVTQTPSHQVTQMGQEVILRCVPISNHLYFYWYRQILGQKVEFLVSFYNNEISEKSEIFDDQFSVERPDGSNFTLKIRSTKLEDSAMYFCASSEDRRYSNQPQHFGDGTRLSIL.

J is TRBJ1-2 and V is TRBV5-1; D is unresolved. This CDR3 contains 13 residues. V was trimmed by 0 bases and J by 5 bases, leaving 8 bases between them. Germline CDR1 reads SGHRS; CDR2 reads YFSETQ. The CDR3 here is CASSLEPGYGYTF. Written as DNA, the CDR3 is TGCGCCAGCAGCTTGGAACCGGGGTATGGCTACACCTTC.

As for this clonotype: One end of the junction varies from germline; a read error may be responsible. J is TRBJ1-6 and V is TRBV7-2; D gene unclear. This CDR3 is 15 amino acids long. Germline CDR1 SGHTA, CDR2 FQGNSA. The CDR3 sequence is CASRLGLSNNSPLHF. The CDR3 DNA is TGTGCCAGCCGCTTAGGACTCAGTAATAATTCACCCCTCCACTTT.

The rearrangement links TRBV27 to TRBJ2-5; unclear D gene. The germline CDR1 and CDR2 sequences are MNHEY and SMNVEV (reference sequence). The CDR3 runs to 13 residues. The V end was cut by 8 bases, the J end by 1 base, with 11 bases between. CDR3 bases: TGTGCCAGCGGTCCAAGGAGCCAAGAGACCCAGTACTTC. Its protein is CASGPRSQETQYF.

The gene calls are TRBV6-2 or TRBV6-3 and TRBJ1-3; D is undetermined. The CDR3 loop spans 14 amino acids. Per the germline V gene, CDR1 is MNHEY and CDR2 is SVGEGT. Trimming took 6 bases from V and 1 from J, leaving 10 bases between them. The chain's CDR3 is CASSRGFSGNTIYF. The CDR3 region has the DNA TGTGCCAGCAGCCGCGGATTTTCTGGAAACACCATATATTTT.

In this sample, this clonotype turned up a few times. V is TRBV20-1 and J is TRBJ2-3; D is perhaps TRBD1 or TRBD2 (5 bases each). The CDR3 sequence is 18 residues long. The V gene's germline CDR1 is DFQATT and CDR2 SNEGSKA (reference sequence). V was trimmed by 0 bases and J by 3 bases, leaving 22 bases between them. The CDR3 loop is CSARDLNLGRVGTDTQYF. The CDR3 bases are TGCAGTGCTAGAGATCTTAATTTGGGACGGGTGGGGACAGATACGCAGTATTTT.

This clonotype was counted only a few times. The V call is TRBV7-2, the J call TRBJ2-4; D is possibly TRBD1 (6 bases). From germline, CDR1 is SGHTA and CDR2 FQGNSA. The CDR3 runs to 16 residues. V was trimmed by 3 bases and J by 0 bases, leaving 12 bases between them. The CDR3 region is CASSFFEDRAKNIQYF. In DNA, the CDR3 is TGTGCCAGCAGCTTCTTCGAGGACAGAGCCAAAAACATTCAGTACTTC.

The gene calls are TRBV9 and TRBJ1-2; 7 nucleotides align to TRBD1. The V gene end was trimmed by 3 bases and the J gene end by 4 bases; junction bases not matched to a gene: 3. The germline V gene encodes CDR1 SGDLS and CDR2 YYNGEE. The CDR3 contains 13 residues. CDR3 DNA sequence: TGTGCCAGCAGCGCCCGGACAGGCTATGGCTACACCTTC. Residues: CASSARTGYGYTF.

This chain uses TRBV12-3 or TRBV12-4 with TRBJ1-6, with D possibly TRBD1 on 5 matching bases. This CDR3 contains 13 residues. V was clipped by 7 bases and J by 6 bases, with 10 bases between them. CDR3 coding DNA: TGTGCCAGCAAGGGGCGAGGTAATTCACCCCTCCACTTT. This translates into CASKGRGNSPLHF.

The chain carries TRBV12-3 or TRBV12-4 and TRBJ1-2, with D unclear. The CDR3 covers 12 residues. Trimming took off 5 bases at V and 4 bases at J, with 8 bases between the two ends. The CDR3 reads CASSRSFYGYTF. DNA of the CDR3: TGTGCCAGCAGTCGCTCTTTCTATGGCTACACCTTC.

The chain has TRBV19 and TRBJ1-1; D is unclear. The CDR3 contains 12 residues. Trimming left V 3 bases short and J 5 bases short, with 7 bases between. Germline assignment: CDR1 LNHDA and CDR2 SQIVND (reference sequence). CDR3: CASSMRRTEAFF. CDR3 bases: TGTGCCAGTAGTATGAGAAGAACTGAAGCTTTCTTT.

Regarding this clonotype: At one end the junction does not follow the germline gene, possibly because of a read error. The chain combines TRBV5-1 with TRBJ1-2; no clear D gene. Germline values: CDR1 SGHRS, CDR2 YFSETQ. CDR3 length: 17 amino acids. The CDR3 is CASSLGYQRITNYDYTF. CDR3 DNA: TGCGCCAGCAGCTTGGGCTACCAGAGAATCACTAACTATGACTACACCTTC.

This clonotype was recorded only once. The genes are TRBV4-1 and TRBJ2-1; 10 positions match TRBD2. This CDR3 contains 17 residues. V trimming: 1 base; J trimming: 7 bases; junction bases outside the gene matches: 10. The germline V gene encodes CDR1 MGHRA and CDR2 YSYEKL. The CDR3 DNA follows: TGCGCCAGCAGCCAAGGCCGCGGGACTAGCGCGGCAAATGAGCAGTTCTTC. As protein: CASSQGRGTSAANEQFF.